These 7 T cell receptor beta chains were sequenced from one sample in a study of T cells after yellow fever vaccination. Each CDR3 protein gets one entry after TCRdb re-called the 5' RACE reads with MiXCR. The profile shows about 300,000 distinct CDR3 sequences, 8.7% of them singletons. The starting material was CD4+ T cells sorted from PBMCs, obtained 5 days after the yellow fever booster vaccination. The receptors originated from a man between 18 and 29 years old who received the YFV17D yellow fever vaccine.

This clonotype was seen a few times. V usage is TRBV6-5 and J usage is TRBJ2-3, with a possible D match to TRBD1 (6 bases). The V end was cut by 7 bases, the J end by 5 bases, with 19 bases between. This CDR3 contains 15 residues. CDR1 and CDR2 from the germline V gene are MNHEY and SVGAGI. The CDR3 region is CASTSRDINLDTQYF. The CDR3 DNA sequence: TGTGCCAGCACATCCCGGGACATAAATTTAGATACGCAGTATTTT.

This clonotype has just a few counts. The chain recombines TRBV2 with TRBJ2-7; D not certain. The CDR3 is made up of 11 amino acids. Trimming took 8 bases from V and 10 from J, leaving 15 bases between them. CDR1 SNHLY and CDR2 FYNNEI come from the germline V gene. CDR3 nucleotide sequence: TGTGCCAGCGGGGTCAAGGGATTTCAGTACGTC. This gives the protein CASGVKGFQYV.

This clonotype occurred a few times. The chain joins TRBV6-2 or TRBV6-3 to TRBJ2-5, with TRBD2 identical over 14 bases. CDR1 MNHEY and CDR2 SVGEGT come from the germline V gene. The CDR3 extends over 16 amino acids. The V and J ends lost 4 bases and 5 bases, in that order; junction bases with no gene match: 6. CDR3 region: CASSSGRTSGGETQYF. The CDR3 DNA follows: TGTGCCAGCAGTTCAGGGAGGACTAGCGGGGGGGAGACCCAGTACTTC.

The V call is TRBV20-1, the J call TRBJ2-3; 10 bases agree with TRBD1. The CDR3 sequence is 14 residues long. Germline loops: CDR1 DFQATT, CDR2 SNEGSKA (reference sequence). V lost 5 bases to trimming and J lost 1 base; unmatched junction nucleotides: 3. The CDR3 here is CSAVDRGRTDTQYF. For the CDR3, the DNA is TGCAGTGCTGTTGACAGGGGGCGCACAGATACGCAGTATTTT.

This clonotype has only a few counts. The chain joins TRBV12-5 to TRBJ2-1, with TRBD2 as a possible D gene (5 bases). The CDR3 extends over 17 amino acids. The V gene lost 0 bases and the J gene lost 0 bases, with 12 bases spanning the gap. Germline CDR1 reads LGHNT; CDR2 reads FRNRAP. The CDR3 nucleotides read TGTGCTAGTGGTTTGGTAAGCTCTAGCAACTCCTACAATGAGCAGTTCTTC. The encoded protein is CASGLVSSSNSYNEQFF.

This clonotype was found many times. V is TRBV12-3 or TRBV12-4 and J is TRBJ2-7, with D possibly being TRBD2 (5 bases). V was trimmed by 4 bases and J by 5 bases, leaving 21 bases between them. The CDR3 length is 16 residues. The CDR3 protein is CASSSPGFLGSNEQYF. CDR3 coding DNA: TGTGCCAGCAGTTCACCGGGATTCTTGGGTTCGAACGAGCAGTACTTC.

The chain combines TRBV20-1 with TRBJ1-1, with 8 bases aligning to TRBD1. Germline CDR1 reads DFQATT; CDR2 reads SNEGSKA (reference sequence). The CDR3 spans 15 residues. The trim removed 5 bases at V and 2 bases at J, leaving 10 bases unmatched. CDR3 amino acids: CSAPDRGISNTEAFF. The CDR3 nucleotides read TGCAGTGCTCCCGACAGGGGAATCTCAAACACTGAAGCTTTCTTT.